A single sample is the source of the 19 T cell receptor beta chains below, sequenced in a study of T-cell reconstitution after alpha-beta-depleted transplantation in children. Library preparation (for TCRbeta) was performed with unique molecular identifiers. MiXCR, applied by TCRdb to the PCR reads, yields one record per CDR3 protein. The sample records 200,000 to 300,000 distinct CDR3 sequences, around 12% being singletons. Sequences were derived from PBMCs from the stem cell graft donor, sampled from the stem cell graft. The receptor set was obtained from a human donor who donated a stem cell graft to a child with acute lymphoblastic leukemia.

This clonotype showed up many times. V is TRBV5-1 and J is TRBJ2-7; D unresolved. Germline assignment: CDR1 SGHRS and CDR2 YFSETQ. Trimming cost V 0 bases and J 0 bases, with 7 bases left between them. This CDR3 has 14 amino acids. CDR3 in DNA: TGCGCCAGCAGCTTGGAGGCAAGCTCCTACGAGCAGTACTTC. Translated: CASSLEASSYEQYF. The full variable domain, in which reference TRBV5-1 and TRBJ2-7 provide the parts outside the CDR3, is KAGVTQTPRYLIKTRGQQVTLSCSPISGHRSVSWYQQTPGQGLQFLFEYFSETQRNKGNFPGRFSGRQFSNSRSEMNVSTLELGDSALYLCASSLEASSYEQYFGPGTRLTVT.

This clonotype was seen repeatedly, ten times or more. The chain employs TRBV6-1 and TRBJ1-2; 7 bases fit TRBD1. Germline V gene data show CDR1 as MNHNS and CDR2 as SASEGT. The CDR3 extends over 16 amino acids. V lost 6 bases to trimming and J lost 0 bases; unmatched junction nucleotides: 10. The CDR3 protein is CASSRITGTANYGYTF. The CDR3 nucleotides read TGTGCCAGCAGCCGAATAACAGGGACAGCTAACTATGGCTACACCTTC.

The chain combines TRBV4-3 with TRBJ2-7; D is possibly TRBD1 (5 bases). The V gene lost 4 bases and the J gene lost 2 bases, with 15 bases spanning the gap. The CDR3 consists of 15 residues. Germline V gene lookup returns CDR1 LGHNA and CDR2 YSLEER. The chain's CDR3 is CASSPRNLGPYEQYF. Written as DNA, the CDR3 is TGCGCCAGCAGCCCCCGTAATTTGGGGCCCTACGAGCAGTACTTC.

This clonotype came up many times. The rearrangement uses TRBV20-1 and TRBJ2-7; 9 nucleotides agree with TRBD1. There are 13 residues in the CDR3. Trimming at V came to 0 bases and at J to 5 bases, leaving 2 bases not matched to a gene. CDR1 and CDR2 (germline): DFQATT, SNEGSKA (reference sequence). The CDR3 DNA follows: TGCAGTGCTAGAGAAGGGACAGGGAACGAGCAGTACTTC. Translating it yields CSAREGTGNEQYF.

This clonotype was detected many times. The chain links TRBV9 to TRBJ2-3, with TRBD1 identical over 9 bases. The CDR3 covers 17 residues. Germline V lookup: CDR1 SGDLS, CDR2 YYNGEE. The V and J ends lost 0 bases and 0 bases, in that order; junction bases with no gene match: 5. The CDR3 here is CASSVDRGLLSTDTQYF. The CDR3 region has the DNA TGTGCCAGCAGCGTAGACAGGGGGCTTTTGAGCACAGATACGCAGTATTTT.

This clonotype showed up many times. The chain recombines TRBV5-1 with TRBJ2-7; possibly TRBD1 for D (5 bases). Trimming pared 0 bases from V and 2 bases from J, leaving 6 bases between. CDR3 length: 13 amino acids. The germline gives CDR1 SGHRS, CDR2 YFSETQ. In DNA form, the CDR3 reads TGCGCCAGCAGCTTGGAACAGGCCTACGAGCAGTACTTC. Translating it yields CASSLEQAYEQYF.

This clonotype was detected ten times or more. The rearrangement links TRBV5-6 to TRBJ2-7; the match to TRBD2 covers 12 bases. The CDR3 runs to 17 residues. The V gene end was trimmed by 5 bases and the J gene end by 1 base; junction bases not matched to a gene: 10. CDR1 is SGHDT, CDR2 YYEEEE, per germline. The CDR3 is CASRDSSGGVFSYEQYF. The CDR3 region has the DNA TGTGCCAGCAGGGATTCTAGCGGGGGGGTCTTTTCCTACGAGCAGTACTTC.

This clonotype was counted ten times or more. The chain joins TRBV7-2 to TRBJ2-7; 8 bases match TRBD1. The V segment lost 4 bases and the J segment 2 bases; nucleotides outside the gene matches: 10. The CDR3 is 16 residues long. Germline V gene lookup returns CDR1 SGHTA and CDR2 FQGNSA. CDR3 protein: CASSSQTGAIPYEQYF. In DNA, the CDR3 is TGTGCCAGCAGCTCCCAGACAGGGGCGATCCCCTACGAGCAGTACTTC.

Many counts were recorded for this clonotype. The chain joins TRBV15 to TRBJ1-1; D might be TRBD1 (5 bases). Germline loops: CDR1 LNHNV, CDR2 YYDKDF (reference sequence). Trimming shortened V by 1 base and J by 2 bases, and 8 bases separated the two germline ends. The CDR3 is 14 residues long. The CDR3 region has the DNA TGTGCCACCAGCAGAGCTGGGGCCAACACTGAAGCTTTCTTT. The encoded protein is CATSRAGANTEAFF.

The J gene is TRBJ2-3, the V gene TRBV20-1, with D uncertain. Deletions cut 3 bases from V and 1 base from J, with 11 bases between. Germline assignment: CDR1 DFQATT and CDR2 SNEGSKA (reference sequence). The CDR3 loop spans 14 amino acids. The CDR3 reads CSASYYEGTDTQYF. CDR3 in DNA: TGCAGTGCTAGTTACTATGAGGGCACAGATACGCAGTATTTT.

Concerning this clonotype itself: A much bigger clone sits one base away, suggesting this may be a read error. The chain combines TRBV6-1 with TRBJ2-5, with D tentatively TRBD1 or TRBD2 (5 bases each). The CDR3 loop spans 15 amino acids. Trimming pared 7 bases from V and 5 bases from J, leaving 20 bases between. Germline lookup yields CDR1 MNHNS and CDR2 SASEGT. The CDR3 loop reads CASTRGVASRETQYF. DNA for the CDR3: TGTGCCAGCACCCGAGGGGTCGCCAGCAGGGAGACCCAGTACTTC.

The table lists this clonotype with many counts. This chain uses TRBV5-1 with TRBJ1-6; D is uncertain. CDR1 and CDR2 from the germline V gene are SGHRS and YFSETQ. The CDR3 runs 14 residues. Trimming removed 1 base at V and 8 bases at J, with 10 bases between. The chain's CDR3 is CASSLSGTDSPLHF. In DNA, the CDR3 is TGCGCCAGCAGCTTGAGTGGTACGGATTCACCCCTCCACTTT.

This clonotype was counted ten times or more. The V and J genes are TRBV27 and TRBJ2-2, with 11 bases matching TRBD1. V gave up 4 bases and J gave up 6 bases; unmatched junction bases: 7. Germline V gene data show CDR1 as MNHEY and CDR2 as SMNVEV (reference sequence). CDR3 length: 16 amino acids. The CDR3 coding sequence is TGTGCCAGCAGTTCGCCCGGGACAGGGGGATCCGGGGAGCTGTTTTTT. Its translation: CASSSPGTGGSGELFF.

This clonotype has a count of ten or more. The chain has TRBV9 and TRBJ2-5; 10 positions match TRBD1. V lost 3 bases to trimming and J lost 2 bases; unmatched junction nucleotides: 10. The CDR3 has 17 residues. Looked up from germline, CDR1 is SGDLS and CDR2 is YYNGEE. CDR3 residues: CASSALPRDRGQETQYF. CDR3 in DNA: TGTGCCAGCAGCGCCCTTCCCCGGGACAGGGGTCAAGAGACCCAGTACTTC.

This clonotype has a count of ten or more. The chain couples TRBV9 to TRBJ2-2; TRBD1 matches 8 bases. The germline CDR1 and CDR2 sequences are SGDLS and YYNGEE. The CDR3 has 14 residues. The ends lost 3 bases at V and 6 bases at J; junction bases unmatched: 4. CDR3 sequence: CASSEDRAAGELFF. Written as DNA, the CDR3 is TGTGCCAGCAGCGAGGACAGGGCGGCCGGGGAGCTGTTTTTT.

This clonotype has only one observation. Since a much larger clone is just one base distant, this may be a read error. The gene calls are TRBV7-9 and TRBJ2-5; a weak D match, TRBD2 (6 bases). Germline V CDR1 and CDR2: SEHNR, FQNEAQ (reference sequence). V lost 7 bases to trimming and J lost 4 bases, with 22 bases between them. CDR3 length: 16 residues. In DNA, the CDR3 is TGTGCCAGCACCCAAAGGGACTCCCAAAGAAGAGAGACCCAGTACTTC. It specifies CASTQRDSQRRETQYF.

The J gene is TRBJ2-3, the V gene TRBV20-1; D possibly uses TRBD1 or TRBD2 (5 bases each). The CDR3 covers 14 residues. Germline V CDR1 and CDR2: DFQATT, SNEGSKA (reference sequence). V dropped 8 bases and J dropped 4 bases, with 19 bases sitting between them. The CDR3 spells CSYRRDPGADTQYF. The CDR3 DNA is TGCAGTTACCGCCGGGACCCCGGCGCAGATACGCAGTATTTT.

This clonotype showed up many times. The CDR3 loop is CASSLTSTDTQYF. The CDR3 DNA reads TGTGCCAGCAGTTTGACCAGCACAGATACGCAGTATTTT. This chain joins TRBV28 and TRBJ2-3; D gene uncertain. Germline CDR1 MDHEN, CDR2 SYDVKM. Trimming removed 3 bases from V and 0 bases from J, with 4 bases in between. The length of the CDR3 is 13 residues.

This clonotype was recorded at least ten times. CDR3 in amino acids: CATSDQGHEQFF. In DNA form, the CDR3 reads TGTGCCACCAGTGACCAGGGTCATGAGCAGTTCTTC. The chain carries TRBV24-1 and TRBJ2-1; D possibly corresponds to TRBD1 (5 bases). Germline V lookup: CDR1 KGHDR, CDR2 SFDVKD. The CDR3 length is 12 residues. V lost 4 bases to trimming and J lost 8 bases, with 8 bases between them.